This TCR beta chain was obtained from a study of T cell repertoires in cytomegalovirus infection. Study background: Public TCR beta signatures marked donors with CMV infection and the matching HLA.

Trimming removed 4 bases at V and 6 bases at J, with 10 bases between. This CDR3 has 14 residues. The germline V gene has CDR1 SNHLY and CDR2 FYNNEI. TCRdb independently ran MiXCR on the reads; one entry per CDR3 protein. Of a few hundred thousand distinct CDR3 sequences in the sample, roughly 15% were seen once. The origin of this receptor is a human donor in good health (CMV status not recorded). Some clones in this sample may be carry-over from other donors' samples. The specimen sequenced was PBMCs. The chain recombines TRBV2 with TRBJ1-6; tentative D call: TRBD1 (6 bases). The CDR3 nucleotides read TGTGCCAGCAGTGCCGACAGGTCTAATTCACCCCTCCACTTT. Residues: CASSADRSNSPLHF.